This T cell receptor (beta chain) was found in a study of shared clonotypes between healthy human individuals. The data were produced by immunoSEQ multiplex PCR, yet TCRdb's version contains in-frame clones alone and is incomplete. The repertoire holds some 2.4 million clones, with under 95% as singletons. V lost 0 bases to trimming and J lost 0 bases, with 6 bases between them. Germline values: CDR1 SGHTA, CDR2 FQGNSA. This CDR3 spans 16 amino acids. The gene calls are TRBV7-2 and TRBJ2-6; D uncertain. The specimen was naive CD4+ T cells from PBMCs. Subset given: CD45RA+ positively selected. The sequence derives from a man between 18 and 29 years old in good health. Some clones in this sample may be carry-over from other donors' samples. The CDR3, as DNA: TGTGCCAGCAGCTTAGCCGTTGTCTCTGGGGCCAACGTCCTGACTTTC. It is translated as CASSLAVVSGANVLTF.